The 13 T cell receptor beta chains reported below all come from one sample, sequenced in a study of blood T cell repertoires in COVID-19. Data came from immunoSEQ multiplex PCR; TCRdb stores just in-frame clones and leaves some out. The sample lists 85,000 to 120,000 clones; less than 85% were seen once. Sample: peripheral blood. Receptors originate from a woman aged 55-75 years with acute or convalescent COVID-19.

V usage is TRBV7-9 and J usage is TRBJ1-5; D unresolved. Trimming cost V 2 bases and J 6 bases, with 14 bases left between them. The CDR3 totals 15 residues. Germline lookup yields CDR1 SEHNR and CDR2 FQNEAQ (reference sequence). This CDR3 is CASSLNNGKGQPQHF. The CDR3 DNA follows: TGTGCCAGCAGCTTAAACAACGGGAAAGGTCAGCCCCAGCATTTT.

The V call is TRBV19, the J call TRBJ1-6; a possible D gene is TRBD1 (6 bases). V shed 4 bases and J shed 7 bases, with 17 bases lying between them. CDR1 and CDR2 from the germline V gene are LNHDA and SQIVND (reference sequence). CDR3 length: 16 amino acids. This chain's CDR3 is CASSTPAGARNSPLHF. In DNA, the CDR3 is TGTGCCAGTAGTACCCCGGCGGGGGCGCGGAATTCACCCCTCCACTTT.

DNA for the CDR3: TGTGCCAGCAGCTTCACCACAGGGGCTCAGCCCCAGCATTTT. Amino acids: CASSFTTGAQPQHF. V gene TRBV3-1 (or the pseudogene TRBV3-2) combines with J gene TRBJ1-5; 7 positions match TRBD1. Germline V gene lookup returns CDR1 LGHDT and CDR2 YNNKEL (reference sequence). The V segment lost 5 bases and the J segment 6 bases; nucleotides outside the gene matches: 7. The CDR3 sequence is 14 residues long.

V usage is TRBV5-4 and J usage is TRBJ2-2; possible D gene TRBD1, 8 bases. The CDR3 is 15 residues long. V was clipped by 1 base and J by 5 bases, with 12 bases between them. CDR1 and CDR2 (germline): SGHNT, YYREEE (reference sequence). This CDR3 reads CASSLNRGGTGELFF. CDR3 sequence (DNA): TGTGCCAGCAGCTTGAACAGGGGGGGAACCGGGGAGCTGTTTTTT.

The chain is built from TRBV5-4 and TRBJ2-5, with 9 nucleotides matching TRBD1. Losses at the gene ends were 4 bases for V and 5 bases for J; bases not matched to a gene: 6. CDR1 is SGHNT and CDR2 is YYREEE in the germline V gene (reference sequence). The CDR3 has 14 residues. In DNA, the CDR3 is TGTGCCAGCAGCCAAGACAGGGGGGGGGAGACCCAGTACTTC. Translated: CASSQDRGGETQYF.

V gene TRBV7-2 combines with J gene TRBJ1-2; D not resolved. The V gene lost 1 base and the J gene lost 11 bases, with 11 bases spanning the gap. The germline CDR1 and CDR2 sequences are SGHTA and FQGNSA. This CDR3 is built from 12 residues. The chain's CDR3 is CASSLGLGSYTF. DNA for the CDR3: TGTGCCAGCAGCTTAGGGTTGGGGAGTTACACCTTC.

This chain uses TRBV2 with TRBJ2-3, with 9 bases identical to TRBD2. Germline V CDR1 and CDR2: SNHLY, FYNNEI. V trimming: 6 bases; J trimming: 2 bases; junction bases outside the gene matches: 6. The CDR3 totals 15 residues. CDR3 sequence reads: CASRSPGLATDTQYF. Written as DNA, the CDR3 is TGTGCCAGCAGGTCCCCGGGACTAGCCACAGATACGCAGTATTTT.

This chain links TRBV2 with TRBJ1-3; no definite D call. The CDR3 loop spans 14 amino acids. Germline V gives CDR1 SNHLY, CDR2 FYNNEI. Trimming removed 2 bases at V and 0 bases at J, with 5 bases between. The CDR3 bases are TGTGCCAGCAGTGAACAACTCTCTGGAAACACCATATATTTT. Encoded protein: CASSEQLSGNTIYF.

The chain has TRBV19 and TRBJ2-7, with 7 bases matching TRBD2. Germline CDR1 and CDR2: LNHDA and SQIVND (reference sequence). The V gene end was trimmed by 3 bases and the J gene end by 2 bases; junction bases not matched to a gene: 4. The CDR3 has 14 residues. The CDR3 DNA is TGTGCCAGTAGTATCGGTGGACTAGCCTACGAGCAGTACTTC. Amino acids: CASSIGGLAYEQYF.

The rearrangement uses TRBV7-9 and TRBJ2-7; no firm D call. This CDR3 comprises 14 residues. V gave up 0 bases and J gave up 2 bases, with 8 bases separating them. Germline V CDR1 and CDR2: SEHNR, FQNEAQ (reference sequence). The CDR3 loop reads CASSLARSTYEQYF. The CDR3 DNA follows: TGTGCCAGCAGCTTAGCTCGAAGCACCTACGAGCAGTACTTC.

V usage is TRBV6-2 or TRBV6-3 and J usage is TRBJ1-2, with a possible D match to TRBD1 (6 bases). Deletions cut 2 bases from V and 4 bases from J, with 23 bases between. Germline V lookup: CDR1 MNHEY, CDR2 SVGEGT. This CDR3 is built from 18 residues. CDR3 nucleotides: TGTGCCAGCAGTTACCCACTACCTAACAGGGCGAACGGCTATGGCTACACCTTC. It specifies CASSYPLPNRANGYGYTF.

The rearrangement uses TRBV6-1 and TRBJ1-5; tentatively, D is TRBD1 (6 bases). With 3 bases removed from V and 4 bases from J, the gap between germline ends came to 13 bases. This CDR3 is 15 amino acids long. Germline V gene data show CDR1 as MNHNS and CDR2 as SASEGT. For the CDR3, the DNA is TGTGCCAGCAGTGAGGCCCAGGGGTTGAATCAGCCCCAGCATTTT. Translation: CASSEAQGLNQPQHF.

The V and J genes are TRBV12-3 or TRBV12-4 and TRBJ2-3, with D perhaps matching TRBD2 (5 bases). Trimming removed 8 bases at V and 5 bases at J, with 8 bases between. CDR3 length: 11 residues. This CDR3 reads CASAEGDTQYF. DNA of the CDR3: TGTGCCAGCGCCGAGGGAGATACGCAGTATTTT.